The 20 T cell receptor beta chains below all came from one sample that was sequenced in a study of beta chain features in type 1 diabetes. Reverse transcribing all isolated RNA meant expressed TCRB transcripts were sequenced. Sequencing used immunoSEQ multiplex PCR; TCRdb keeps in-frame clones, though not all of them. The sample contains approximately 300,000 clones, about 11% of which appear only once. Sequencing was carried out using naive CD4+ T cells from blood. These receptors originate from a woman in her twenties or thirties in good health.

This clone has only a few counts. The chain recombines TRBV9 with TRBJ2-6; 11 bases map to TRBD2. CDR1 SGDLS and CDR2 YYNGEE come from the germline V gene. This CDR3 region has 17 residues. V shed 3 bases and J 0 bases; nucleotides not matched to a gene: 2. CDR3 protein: CASSGLAGISGANVLTF. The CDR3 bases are TGTGCCAGCAGCGGACTAGCGGGAATCTCTGGGGCCAACGTCCTGACTTTC. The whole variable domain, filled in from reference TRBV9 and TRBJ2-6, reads DSGVTQTPKHLITATGQRVTLRCSPRSGDLSVYWYQQSLDQGLQFLIQYYNGEERAKGNILERFSAQQFPDLHSELNLSSLELGDSALYFCASSGLAGISGANVLTFGAGSRLTVL.

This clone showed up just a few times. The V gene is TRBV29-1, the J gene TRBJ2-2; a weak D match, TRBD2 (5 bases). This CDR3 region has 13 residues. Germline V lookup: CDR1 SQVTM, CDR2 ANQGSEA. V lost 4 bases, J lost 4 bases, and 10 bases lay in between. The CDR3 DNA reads TGCAGCGTTGGAGGGTCCCTCACCGGGGAGCTGTTTTTT. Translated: CSVGGSLTGELFF.

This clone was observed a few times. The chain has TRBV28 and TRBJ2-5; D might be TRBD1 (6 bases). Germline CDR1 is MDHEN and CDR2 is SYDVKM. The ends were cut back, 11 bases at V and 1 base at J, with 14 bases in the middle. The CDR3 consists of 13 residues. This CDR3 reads CASLWGPQETQYF. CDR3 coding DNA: TGTGCCTCCTTGTGGGGGCCCCAAGAGACCCAGTACTTC.

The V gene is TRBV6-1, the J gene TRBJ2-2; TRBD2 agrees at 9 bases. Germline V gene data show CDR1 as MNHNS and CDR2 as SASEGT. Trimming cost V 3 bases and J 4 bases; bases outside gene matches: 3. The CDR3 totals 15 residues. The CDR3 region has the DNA TGTGCCAGCAGTGAGCGGGAGGGCCGCACCGGGGAGCTGTTTTTT. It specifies CASSEREGRTGELFF.

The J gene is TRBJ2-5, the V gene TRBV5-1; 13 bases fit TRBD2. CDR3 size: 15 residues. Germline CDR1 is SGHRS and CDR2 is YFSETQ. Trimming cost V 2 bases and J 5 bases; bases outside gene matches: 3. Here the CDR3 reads CASSFGTSGMETQYF. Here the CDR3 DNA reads TGCGCCAGCAGCTTTGGGACTAGCGGGATGGAGACCCAGTACTTC.

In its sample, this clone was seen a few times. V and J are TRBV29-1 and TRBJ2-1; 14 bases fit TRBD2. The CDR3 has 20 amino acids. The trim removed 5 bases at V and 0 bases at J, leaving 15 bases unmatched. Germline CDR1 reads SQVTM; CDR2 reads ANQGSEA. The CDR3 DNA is TGCAGCGTTTCCGGGGGGACTAGCGGGAGCTCACGAGACTCCTACAATGAGCAGTTCTTC. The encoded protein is CSVSGGTSGSSRDSYNEQFF.

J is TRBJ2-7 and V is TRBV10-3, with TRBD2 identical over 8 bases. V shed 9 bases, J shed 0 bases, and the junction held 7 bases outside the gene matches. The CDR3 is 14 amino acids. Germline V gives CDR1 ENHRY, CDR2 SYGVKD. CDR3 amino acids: CAIRLGTSSYEQYF. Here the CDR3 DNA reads TGTGCCATTCGACTGGGGACTAGCTCCTACGAGCAGTACTTC.

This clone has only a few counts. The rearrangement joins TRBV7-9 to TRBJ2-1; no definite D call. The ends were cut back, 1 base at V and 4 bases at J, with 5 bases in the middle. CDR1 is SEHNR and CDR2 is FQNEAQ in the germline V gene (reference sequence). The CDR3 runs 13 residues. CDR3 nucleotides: TGTGCCAGCAGCTTAGGGCAATACAATGAGCAGTTCTTC. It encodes CASSLGQYNEQFF. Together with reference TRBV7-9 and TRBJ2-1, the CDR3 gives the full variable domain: DTGVSQNPRHKITKRGQNVTFRCDPISEHNRLYWYRQTLGQGPEFLTYFQNEAQLEKSRLLSDRFSAERPKGSFSTLEIQRTEQGDSAMYLCASSLGQYNEQFFGPGTRLTVL.

The CDR3 sequence is CAWSWGEADNEQFF. CDR3 coding DNA: TGTGCCTGGAGTTGGGGGGAGGCGGACAATGAGCAGTTCTTC. This rearrangement joins TRBV30 to TRBJ2-1, with D perhaps matching TRBD2 (6 bases). Deletions cut 2 bases from V and 5 bases from J, with 13 bases between. The CDR3 is 14 residues long. Germline V gene sequence: CDR1 GTSNPN, CDR2 SVGIG (reference sequence).

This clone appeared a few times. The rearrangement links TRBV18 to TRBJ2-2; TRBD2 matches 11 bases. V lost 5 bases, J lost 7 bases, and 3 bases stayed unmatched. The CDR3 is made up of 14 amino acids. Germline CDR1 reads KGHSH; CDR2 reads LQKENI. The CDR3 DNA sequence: TGTGCCAGCTCAGAGGGGACTAGCGGCGGGGAGCTGTTTTTT. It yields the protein CASSEGTSGGELFF. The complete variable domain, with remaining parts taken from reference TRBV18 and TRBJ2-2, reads NAGVMQNPRHLVRRRGQEARLRCSPMKGHSHVYWYRQLPEEGLKFMVYLQKENIIDESGMPKERFSAEFPKEGPSILRIQQVVRGDSAAYFCASSEGTSGGELFFGEGSRLTVL.

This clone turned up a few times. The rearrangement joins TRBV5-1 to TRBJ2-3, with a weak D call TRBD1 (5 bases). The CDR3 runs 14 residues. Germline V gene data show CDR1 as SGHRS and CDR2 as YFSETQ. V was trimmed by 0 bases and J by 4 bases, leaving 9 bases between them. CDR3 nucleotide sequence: TGCGCCAGCAGCTTGGGGGGCGAGCCAGATACGCAGTATTTT. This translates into CASSLGGEPDTQYF.

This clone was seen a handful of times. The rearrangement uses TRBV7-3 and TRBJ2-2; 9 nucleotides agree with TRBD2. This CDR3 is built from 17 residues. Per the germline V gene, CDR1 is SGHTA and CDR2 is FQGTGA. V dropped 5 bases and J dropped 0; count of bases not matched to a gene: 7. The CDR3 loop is CASSPGLAFANTGELFF. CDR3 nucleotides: TGTGCCAGCAGCCCAGGACTAGCGTTCGCGAACACCGGGGAGCTGTTTTTT. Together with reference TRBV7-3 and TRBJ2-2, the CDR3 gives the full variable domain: GAGVSQTPSNKVTEKGKYVELRCDPISGHTALYWYRQSLGQGPEFLIYFQGTGAADDSGLPNDRFFAVRPEGSVSTLKIQRTERGDSAVYLCASSPGLAFANTGELFFGEGSRLTVL.

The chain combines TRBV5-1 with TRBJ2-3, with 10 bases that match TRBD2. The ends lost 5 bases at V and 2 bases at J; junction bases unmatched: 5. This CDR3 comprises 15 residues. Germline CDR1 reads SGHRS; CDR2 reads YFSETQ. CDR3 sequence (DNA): TGCGCCAGCAGGACCACTAGCGGGAACACAGATACGCAGTATTTT. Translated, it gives CASRTTSGNTDTQYF.

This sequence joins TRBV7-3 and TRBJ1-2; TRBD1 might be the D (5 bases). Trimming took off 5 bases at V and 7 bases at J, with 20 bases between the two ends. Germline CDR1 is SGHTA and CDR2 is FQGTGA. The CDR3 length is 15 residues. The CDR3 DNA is TGTGCCAGCAGCCCCCGTAGGGGCCCCTCCGGTGGCTACACCTTC. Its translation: CASSPRRGPSGGYTF.

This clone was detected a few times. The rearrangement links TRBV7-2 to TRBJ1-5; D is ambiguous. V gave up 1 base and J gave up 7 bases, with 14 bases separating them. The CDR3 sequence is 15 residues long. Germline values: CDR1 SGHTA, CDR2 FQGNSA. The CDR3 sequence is CASSLGQAARQPQHF. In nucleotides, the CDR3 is TGTGCCAGCAGCTTAGGTCAAGCCGCGCGACAGCCCCAGCATTTT.

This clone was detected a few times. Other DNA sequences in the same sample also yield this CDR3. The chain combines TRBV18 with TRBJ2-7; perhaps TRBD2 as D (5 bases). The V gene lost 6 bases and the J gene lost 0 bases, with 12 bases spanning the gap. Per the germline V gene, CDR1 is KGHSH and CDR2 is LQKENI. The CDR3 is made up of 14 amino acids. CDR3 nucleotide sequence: TGTGCCAGCTCCCCGAGCGGTAGCTCCTACGAGCAGTACTTC. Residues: CASSPSGSSYEQYF.

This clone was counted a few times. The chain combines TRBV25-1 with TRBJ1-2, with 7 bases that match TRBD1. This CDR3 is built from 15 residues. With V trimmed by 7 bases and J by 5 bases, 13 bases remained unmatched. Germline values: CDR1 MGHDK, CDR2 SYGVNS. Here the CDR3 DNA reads TGTGCCAGCAATGATGAACAGGGGTTCGGGTATGGCTACACCTTC. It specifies CASNDEQGFGYGYTF.

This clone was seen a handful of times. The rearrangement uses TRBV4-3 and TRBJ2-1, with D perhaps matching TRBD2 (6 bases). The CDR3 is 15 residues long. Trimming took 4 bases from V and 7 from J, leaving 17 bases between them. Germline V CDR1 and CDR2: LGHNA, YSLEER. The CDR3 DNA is TGCGCCAGCAGCCCTCGACTAGTTCCTCCTAATGAGCAGTTCTTC. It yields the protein CASSPRLVPPNEQFF.

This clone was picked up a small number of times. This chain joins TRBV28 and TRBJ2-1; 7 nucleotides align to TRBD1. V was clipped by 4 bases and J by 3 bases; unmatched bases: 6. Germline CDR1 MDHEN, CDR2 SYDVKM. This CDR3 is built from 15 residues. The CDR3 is CASSSGQENYNEQFF. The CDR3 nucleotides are TGTGCCAGCAGTTCCGGACAGGAGAACTACAATGAGCAGTTCTTC.

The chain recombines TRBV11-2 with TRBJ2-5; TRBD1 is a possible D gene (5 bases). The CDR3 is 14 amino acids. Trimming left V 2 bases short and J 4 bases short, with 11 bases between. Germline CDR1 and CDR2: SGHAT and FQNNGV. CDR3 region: CASSLLGPGETQYF. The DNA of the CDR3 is TGTGCCAGCAGCTTATTGGGGCCAGGAGAGACCCAGTACTTC.